In its sample, the clone carrying this T cell receptor (beta chain) was seen many times. This sample is part of a study of T cell repertoires in cytomegalovirus infection. As for the study in general: It can be stated that public TCR beta signatures indicated CMV infection as well as a matching HLA type.

The V end was cut by 0 bases, the J end by 1 base, with 9 bases between. The CDR3 consists of 15 residues. Germline values: CDR1 SEHNR, CDR2 FQNEAQ (reference sequence). TCRdb fed the reads into MiXCR, producing one record per CDR3 protein. In the table there are roughly 500,000 distinct CDR3 sequences, about 11% of which are singletons. The sequenced sample consisted of PBMCs. The clonotype originates from a human donor in good health (CMV status not recorded). Some clones in this sample may be carry-over from other donors' samples. The chain joins TRBV7-9 to TRBJ1-1; D is unresolved. The CDR3 DNA is TGTGCCAGCAGCTTAGCGGGGATACGGAACACTGAAGCTTTCTTT. Protein product: CASSLAGIRNTEAFF.